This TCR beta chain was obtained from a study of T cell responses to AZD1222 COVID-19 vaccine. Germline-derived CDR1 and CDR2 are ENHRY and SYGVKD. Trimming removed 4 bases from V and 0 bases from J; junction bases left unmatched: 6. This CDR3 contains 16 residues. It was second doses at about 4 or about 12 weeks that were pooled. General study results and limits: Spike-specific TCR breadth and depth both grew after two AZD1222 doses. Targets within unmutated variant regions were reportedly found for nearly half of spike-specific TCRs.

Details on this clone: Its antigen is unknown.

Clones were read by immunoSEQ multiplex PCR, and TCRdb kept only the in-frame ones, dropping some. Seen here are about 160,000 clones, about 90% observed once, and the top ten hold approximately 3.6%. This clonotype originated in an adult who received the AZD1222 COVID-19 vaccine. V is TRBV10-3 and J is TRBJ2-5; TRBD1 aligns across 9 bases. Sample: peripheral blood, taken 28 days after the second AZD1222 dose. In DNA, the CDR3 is TGTGCCATCAGTGGTAGGGACAGGGATTACCAAGAGACCCAGTACTTC. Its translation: CAISGRDRDYQETQYF.